Sequencing of this T cell receptor (beta chain) was carried out in a study of T cells after yellow fever vaccination. For the study at large: Some fractions had low cell numbers, and these were prepared with SMART-Seq v4 Ultra Low Input.

Points from the study as a whole: When the response was secondary, it was weaker but reached its peak faster, day 5 versus 15. Clonotypes shared by both compartments, CD4 and CD8, made up a small share.

The CDR3 covers 17 residues. CDR1 SEHNR and CDR2 FQNEAQ come from the germline V gene (reference sequence). The J segment lost 5 bases and the V segment lost 2 bases, leaving 12 bases of the junction unmatched. TCRdb re-called the 5' RACE reads through MiXCR, storing one row per CDR3 protein. The sample carries some 300,000 distinct CDR3 sequences, roughly 7.5% recorded once. With respect to this clonotype: The antigen remains undetermined.

The TCR sequence derives from a man aged 18 to 35 who received the YFV17D yellow fever vaccine. Material: PBMCs, obtained about 41 days after the first yellow fever vaccination. The V and J genes are TRBV7-9 and TRBJ2-1, with 7 bases identical to TRBD2. The CDR3 sequence is CASSLRANGGNNNEQFF. The CDR3 DNA reads as TGTGCCAGCAGCTTAAGAGCGAACGGGGGGAATAACAATGAGCAGTTCTTC.